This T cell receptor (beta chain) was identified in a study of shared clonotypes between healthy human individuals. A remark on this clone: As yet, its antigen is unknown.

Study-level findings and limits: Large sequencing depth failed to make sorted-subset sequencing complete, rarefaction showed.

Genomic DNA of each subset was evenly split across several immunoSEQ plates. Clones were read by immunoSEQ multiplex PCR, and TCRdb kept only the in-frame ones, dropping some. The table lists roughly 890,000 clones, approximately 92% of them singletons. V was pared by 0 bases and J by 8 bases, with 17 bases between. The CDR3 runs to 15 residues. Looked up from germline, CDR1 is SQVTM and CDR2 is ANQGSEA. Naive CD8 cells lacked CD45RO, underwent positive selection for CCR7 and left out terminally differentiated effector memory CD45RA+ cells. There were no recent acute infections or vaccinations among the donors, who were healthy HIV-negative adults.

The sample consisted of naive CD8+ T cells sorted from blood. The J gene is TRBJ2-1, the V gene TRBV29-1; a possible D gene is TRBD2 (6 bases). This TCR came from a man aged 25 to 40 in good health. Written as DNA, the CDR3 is TGCAGCGTTGAAGACGGGAGTCGCGAAAAAGATGAGCAGTTCTTC. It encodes CSVEDGSREKDEQFF.